The 10 T cell receptor beta chains given below trace back to one sample, sequenced in a study of blood T cells in healthy people across ages. It was with a sample-barcoded 5' primer and a J-beta primer mix that a second PCR of roughly 6 to 11 cycles was run. TCRdb re-derived calls from the 5' RACE reads in MiXCR, one entry per CDR3 protein. The data hold hundreds of thousands of distinct CDR3 sequences, with about 30% observed a single time. Sequencing was done on a sample of blood. The receptors come from a woman older than 75 in good health.

This clonotype was seen a few times. This chain's CDR3 is CASSMGTSGNEQFF. The CDR3 bases are TGTGCCAGTAGTATGGGGACTAGCGGGAATGAGCAGTTCTTC. The chain carries TRBV19 and TRBJ2-1, with TRBD2 matching 12 bases. V gave up 3 bases and J gave up 7 bases; unmatched junction bases: 1. The CDR3 runs 14 residues. Looked up from germline, CDR1 is LNHDA and CDR2 is SQIVND (reference sequence).

Points on this clonotype: A much more abundant neighbour one base away suggests this may be a read error. V and J are TRBV7-3 and TRBJ2-5; D might be TRBD1 (5 bases). There are 14 residues in the CDR3. Trimming pared 4 bases from V and 11 bases from J, leaving 20 bases between. Per germline, CDR1 SGHTA and CDR2 FQGTGA. As DNA, the CDR3 is TGTGCCAGCAGCTCCCGAACAGGCACCGATGAGCAGTACTTC. Amino acids: CASSSRTGTDEQYF.

The chain couples TRBV20-1 to TRBJ2-3; no reliable D call. Deletions cut 6 bases from V and 0 bases from J, with 7 bases between. Germline CDR1 and CDR2: DFQATT and SNEGSKA (reference sequence). CDR3 length: 12 amino acids. The CDR3 here is CSAYLSTDTQYF. The CDR3 nucleotides read TGCAGTGCGTACCTTAGCACAGATACGCAGTATTTT.

This clonotype was counted many times. The J gene is TRBJ2-4, the V gene TRBV27; D is ambiguous. V was trimmed by 2 bases and J by 1 base, leaving 6 bases between them. CDR1 is MNHEY and CDR2 is SMNVEV in the germline V gene (reference sequence). CDR3 length: 14 amino acids. The CDR3 spells CASSLLGAKNIQYF. CDR3 sequence (DNA): TGTGCCAGCAGTTTACTGGGTGCCAAAAACATTCAGTACTTC.

The sample holds many counts of this clonotype. The chain links TRBV10-3 to TRBJ2-3; D uncertain. The V gene lost 3 bases and the J gene lost 6 bases, with 4 bases spanning the gap. The germline V gene encodes CDR1 ENHRY and CDR2 SYGVKD. CDR3 length: 11 amino acids. The chain's CDR3 is CAISDGDTQYF. The CDR3 coding sequence is TGTGCCATCAGTGACGGTGATACGCAGTATTTT.

The CDR3 DNA reads TGTGCCAGCAGCTCAATAGCGGGGCGGGAGACCCAGTACTTC. Its translation is CASSSIAGRETQYF. V gene TRBV7-9 combines with J gene TRBJ2-5, with 8 nucleotides matching TRBD2. The V and J ends lost 4 bases and 5 bases, in that order; junction bases with no gene match: 6. This CDR3 is built from 14 residues. Per germline, CDR1 SEHNR and CDR2 FQNEAQ (reference sequence).

A word on this clonotype: This clone may be a read error of a much larger clone one base away. The chain has TRBV28 and TRBJ2-1; D call uncertain. The germline gives CDR1 MDHEN, CDR2 SYDVKM. The CDR3 has 12 residues. CDR3 loop: CASRPRNNERFF. The CDR3 DNA reads TGTGCCAGCAGACCAAGAAACAATGAGCGGTTCTTC.

This clonotype was counted ten times or more. The J gene is TRBJ2-3, the V gene TRBV12-3 or TRBV12-4, with 11 nucleotides matching TRBD2. The V gene end was trimmed by 7 bases and the J gene end by 3 bases; junction bases not matched to a gene: 15. The CDR3 is made up of 18 amino acids. The CDR3 coding sequence is TGTGCCAGCAACCTCTTTAGCGGGGGGGCCGTTCTAACAGATACGCAGTATTTT. It yields the protein CASNLFSGGAVLTDTQYF.

This clonotype was found many times. The chain is built from TRBV7-9 and TRBJ2-7; D is possibly TRBD2 (5 bases). CDR1 SEHNR and CDR2 FQNEAQ come from the germline V gene (reference sequence). The CDR3 spans 14 residues. The germline V and J ends were trimmed by 5 bases and 3 bases, with 14 bases remaining between them. The chain's CDR3 is CASSPGGRGYEQYF. CDR3 coding DNA: TGTGCCAGCAGCCCCGGCGGTCGGGGCTACGAGCAGTACTTC.

The chain links TRBV3-1 to TRBJ2-3, with a possible D match to TRBD2 (6 bases). V lost 4 bases and J lost 5, with 16 bases in between. The CDR3 totals 15 residues. Germline CDR1 reads LGHDT; CDR2 reads YNNKEL (reference sequence). The CDR3 DNA follows: TGTGCCAGCAGCCGTACTAGGGAGGTTAGAGATACGCAGTATTTT. Residues: CASSRTREVRDTQYF.